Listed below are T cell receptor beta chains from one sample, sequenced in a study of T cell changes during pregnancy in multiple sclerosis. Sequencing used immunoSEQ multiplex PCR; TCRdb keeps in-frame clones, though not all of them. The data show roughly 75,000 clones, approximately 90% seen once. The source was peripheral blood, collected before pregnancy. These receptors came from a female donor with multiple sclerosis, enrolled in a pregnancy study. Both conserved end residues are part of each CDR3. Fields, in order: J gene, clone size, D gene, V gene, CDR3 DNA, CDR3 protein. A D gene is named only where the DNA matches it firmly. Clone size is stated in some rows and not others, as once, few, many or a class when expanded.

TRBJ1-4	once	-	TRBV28	TGTGCCAGCAACCGACAGGTCCTTCTAGGTGAAAAACTGTTTTTT	CASNRQVLLGEKLFF
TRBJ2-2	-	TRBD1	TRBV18	TGTGCCAGCTCACTACGACAGGGGTCGGCCGGGGAGCTGTTTTTT	CASSLRQGSAGELFF
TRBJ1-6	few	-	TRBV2	TGTGCCAGCGGCATTAATTCACCCCTCCACTTT	CASGINSPLHF
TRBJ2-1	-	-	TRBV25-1	TGTGCCAGCAGTGAATACTACCTCCCCGAGCAGTTCTTC	CASSEYYLPEQFF
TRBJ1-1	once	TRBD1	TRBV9	TGTGCCAGCAGCGACGGGACAGGGCCCTATGAGGCTGAAGCTTTCTTT	CASSDGTGPYEAEAFF
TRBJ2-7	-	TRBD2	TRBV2	TGTGCCAGCAGTTCGGTAGCGGGGGGGGAGCAGTACTTC	CASSSVAGGEQYF
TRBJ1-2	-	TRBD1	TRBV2	TGTGCCAGCAGTCTCACTTCGCCGGACAGGGGAGACTACACCTTC	CASSLTSPDRGDYTF
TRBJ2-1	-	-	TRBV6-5	TGTGCCAGCAGTTTTTCGAGGGTCGATGAGCAGTTCTTC	CASSFSRVDEQFF
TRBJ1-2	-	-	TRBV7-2	TGTGCCAGCAGCTTGCGGTCGGATACTCACTATGGCTACACCTTC	CASSLRSDTHYGYTF
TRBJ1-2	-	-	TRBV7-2	TGTGCCAGCAGCTTAGCGCCGGGACAAACAACCGGCTACACCTTC	CASSLAPGQTTGYTF
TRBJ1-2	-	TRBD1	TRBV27	TGTGCCAGCAGTTACTCACAGGGGGCTAACTATGGCTACACCTTC	CASSYSQGANYGYTF